These 5 T cell receptor beta chains were all obtained from the same sample, sequenced in a study of CD8+CD57+ T cells in acquired aplastic anemia. CDR3 and TCR beta VDJ profiling relied on a genomic DNA template. MiXCR was run by TCRdb on the reads, yielding one entry per CDR3 protein. The sample holds about 160,000 distinct CDR3 sequences, just under 45% seen once. Sequenced material: sorted CD4+, CD8+, or CD8+CD57+ T cells (not recorded which) from PBMCs. The origin of the receptors is a human donor in good health.

This chain uses TRBV5-1 with TRBJ2-7; TRBD1 matches 7 bases. This CDR3 region has 13 residues. V was clipped by 3 bases and J by 5 bases; unmatched bases: 5. The V gene's germline CDR1 is SGHRS and CDR2 YFSETQ. The CDR3 DNA is TGCGCCAGCAGCTCACAGGGGTGGAACGAGCAGTACTTC. This translates into CASSSQGWNEQYF.

The V and J genes are TRBV7-8 and TRBJ2-5; D gene uncertain. There are 11 residues in the CDR3. V was clipped by 8 bases and J by 4 bases, with 8 bases between them. CDR1 SGHVS and CDR2 FQNEAQ come from the germline V gene. The CDR3 is CASASRETQYF. In nucleotides, the CDR3 is TGTGCCAGCGCGAGCCGAGAGACCCAGTACTTC.

The V and J genes are TRBV24-1 and TRBJ2-7, with 9 bases that match TRBD1. The CDR3 has 15 residues. Germline trimming cut 4 bases from V and 2 bases from J; bases unmatched to any gene: 5. CDR1 and CDR2 (germline): KGHDR, SFDVKD. The CDR3 loop is CATSDTGTGTYEQYF. The CDR3 DNA reads TGTGCCACCAGTGACACCGGGACAGGGACCTACGAGCAGTACTTC.

The rearrangement joins TRBV15 to TRBJ2-1, with 7 bases identical to TRBD1. The germline V gene encodes CDR1 LNHNV and CDR2 YYDKDF (reference sequence). CDR3 length: 18 amino acids. The ends lost 5 bases at V and 0 bases at J; junction bases unmatched: 13. Written as DNA, the CDR3 is TGTGCCACCAGCGGCCTCGGACAGGTCCCTAGCTCCTACAATGAGCAGTTCTTC. Encoded protein: CATSGLGQVPSSYNEQFF. Supplemented by reference TRBV15 and TRBJ2-1, the full variable domain reads DAMVIQNPRYQVTQFGKPVTLSCSQTLNHNVMYWYQQKSSQAPKLLFHYYDKDFNNEADTPDNFQSRRPNTSFCFLDIRSPGLGDTAMYLCATSGLGQVPSSYNEQFFGPGTRLTVL.

There are many counts of this clonotype. This sequence joins TRBV11-3 and TRBJ2-3; a possible D gene is TRBD2 (6 bases). Germline CDR1 and CDR2: SGHNT and YENEEA. Trimming shortened V by 4 bases and J by 4 bases, and 12 bases separated the two germline ends. The CDR3 is 14 residues long. The CDR3 nucleotides are TGTGCCAGCAGCTCGGAGGGAAGGGCAGATACGCAGTATTTT. It encodes CASSSEGRADTQYF.